This record concerns one TCR beta chain sequence. This sample was included in a study of OX40 agonist ivuxolimab in advanced cancers. Study-level information: Intravenous ivuxolimab at 0.01 to 10 mg/kg was given to patients every 2 weeks. Three dose-escalation patients had partial responses: one with hepatocellular carcinoma and two with cutaneous melanoma.

Repertoires were generated with immunoSEQ multiplex PCR, while TCRdb's copy carries only in-frame clones and drops some. The sample carries tens of thousands of clones, 80% to 95% recorded once. Germline V gene lookup returns CDR1 LNHDA and CDR2 SQIVND (reference sequence). The CDR3 sequence is 15 residues long. The V end was cut by 8 bases, the J end by 6 bases, with 20 bases between. This TCR was recovered from an adult with an advanced solid tumor such as melanoma, head and neck, liver or kidney cancer. The chain couples TRBV19 to TRBJ1-5; no reliable D call. This specimen was CD4+ or CD8+ T cells sorted from blood, taken in a trial of the OX40 agonist ivuxolimab. The CDR3 protein is CASRDGPLSTQPQHF. CDR3 in DNA: TGTGCCAGTCGAGACGGGCCCTTGAGTACTCAGCCCCAGCATTTT.